One sample yielded the 17 T cell receptor beta chains listed below, sequenced in a study of beta chain features in type 1 diabetes. Expressed TCRB transcripts were sequenced, since all the RNA that had been isolated was reverse transcribed. Produced via immunoSEQ multiplex PCR; TCRdb's table is partial and in-frame only. The data hold fewer than 500,000 clones, with approximately 13% observed a single time. The sequenced material came from naive CD4+ T cells from blood. The receptors stem from a young man in good health.

This clone occurred a few times. This sequence joins TRBV4-1 and TRBJ2-1; possibly TRBD1 for D (6 bases). This CDR3 is built from 13 residues. V was clipped by 3 bases and J by 6 bases, with 9 bases between them. Germline values: CDR1 MGHRA, CDR2 YSYEKL. The CDR3 sequence: CASSHPDSNEQFF. The CDR3 DNA is TGCGCCAGCAGCCACCCGGACAGCAATGAGCAGTTCTTC.

This chain uses TRBV5-1 with TRBJ2-3; possible D gene TRBD1, 6 bases. The CDR3 totals 17 residues. The V gene lost 0 bases and the J gene lost 4 bases, with 18 bases spanning the gap. CDR1 and CDR2 (germline): SGHRS, YFSETQ. The DNA for the CDR3 is TGCGCCAGCAGCTTGGAAGTGGGGCGGCAGGGGCCAGATACGCAGTATTTT. Protein: CASSLEVGRQGPDTQYF.

This clone has just a few counts. The chain couples TRBV7-9 to TRBJ2-6, with D hard to call. CDR1 is SEHNR and CDR2 is FQNEAQ in the germline V gene (reference sequence). Trimming took off 9 bases at V and 1 base at J, with 7 bases between the two ends. This CDR3 contains 13 residues. The CDR3 region is CASLLSGANVLTF. The CDR3 DNA sequence: TGTGCCAGTCTTTTGTCTGGGGCCAACGTCCTGACTTTC.

This clone has a handful of counts. CDR3 protein: CASSVKPGELFF. Here the CDR3 DNA reads TGTGCCAGTAGTGTTAAGCCCGGGGAGCTGTTTTTT. The J gene is TRBJ2-2, the V gene TRBV19; D unclear. CDR3 size: 12 residues. The V and J ends lost 5 bases and 6 bases respectively, with 7 bases between them. Germline CDR1 is LNHDA and CDR2 is SQIVND (reference sequence).

This clone was detected only a few times. The rearrangement joins TRBV4-3 to TRBJ2-5; 8 bases map to TRBD2. The CDR3 loop spans 16 amino acids. With 0 bases clipped from V and 4 bases from J, the junction kept 7 bases outside the gene matches. CDR1 is LGHNA and CDR2 is YSLEER in the germline V gene. The CDR3 DNA reads as TGCGCCAGCAGCCAAGACCCAGCGGGAGTCGGAGAGACCCAGTACTTC. Amino acid sequence: CASSQDPAGVGETQYF.

This clone has a handful of counts. V is TRBV7-9 and J is TRBJ2-5; no firm D call. The CDR3 has 14 residues. Trimming cost V 2 bases and J 0 bases, with 7 bases left between them. In germline, CDR1 is SEHNR, CDR2 FQNEAQ (reference sequence). The chain's CDR3 is CASSLSLNQETQYF. The DNA of the CDR3 is TGTGCCAGCAGCTTATCGTTAAACCAAGAGACCCAGTACTTC.

V and J are TRBV18 and TRBJ2-5; 10 nucleotides agree with TRBD1. After removal of 8 bases from V and 5 bases from J, the junction contained 11 bases not matched to a gene. Germline V CDR1 and CDR2: KGHSH, LQKENI. The CDR3 is 15 amino acids. This chain's CDR3 is CASLRDRGLKETQYF. CDR3 DNA: TGTGCCAGCCTCCGAGACAGGGGGCTAAAGGAGACCCAGTACTTC.

This chain connects TRBV5-6 to TRBJ2-2; D is unclear. Per the germline V gene, CDR1 is SGHDT and CDR2 is YYEEEE. CDR3 length equals 17 residues. Trimming removed 0 bases at V and 0 bases at J, with 12 bases between. The CDR3 reads CASSLVPVLTNTGELFF. The CDR3 nucleotides are TGTGCCAGCAGCTTGGTCCCCGTCCTTACGAACACCGGGGAGCTGTTTTTT.

As for this clone: Other DNA sequences in this sample translate to the same CDR3. The chain recombines TRBV9 with TRBJ2-2, with D perhaps TRBD2 (5 bases). Germline V gene data show CDR1 as SGDLS and CDR2 as YYNGEE. With 0 bases removed from V and 4 bases from J, the gap between germline ends came to 7 bases. The CDR3 length is 14 residues. CDR3 sequence (DNA): TGTGCCAGCAGCGTAGGACTACCCACCGGGGAGCTGTTTTTT. Amino acids: CASSVGLPTGELFF.

The chain combines TRBV10-3 with TRBJ2-3; D not resolved. The V end lost 2 bases, the J end lost 4 bases, and 10 bases lay between the germline ends. There are 14 residues in the CDR3. CDR1 is ENHRY, CDR2 SYGVKD, per germline. CDR3 bases: TGTGCCATCAGTGAGGGGCTCGCGGCAGATACGCAGTATTTT. It encodes CAISEGLAADTQYF.

V and J are TRBV4-3 and TRBJ2-1; D gene unclear. Germline assignment: CDR1 LGHNA and CDR2 YSLEER. CDR3 length: 16 residues. Trimming removed 4 bases from V and 4 bases from J, with 17 bases in between. The DNA of the CDR3 is TGCGCCAGCAGCCCAGAGGTAGGGATACCTTACAATGAGCAGTTCTTC. As protein: CASSPEVGIPYNEQFF.

There are a few counts of this clone. This chain joins TRBV7-2 and TRBJ1-2; 7 nucleotides line up with TRBD1. CDR3 size: 13 residues. J lost 4 bases, V lost 5 bases, and 4 bases had no gene match. CDR1 is SGHTA, CDR2 FQGNSA, per germline. The CDR3 nucleotides are TGTGCCAGCAGCCAGGGGACAGTCTATGGCTACACCTTC. Translation gives CASSQGTVYGYTF.

As for this clone: Other nucleotide sequences from this sample produce the same CDR3. This rearrangement joins TRBV20-1 to TRBJ1-2; D is unclear. Deletions cut 0 bases from V and 7 bases from J, with 6 bases between. The CDR3 length is 11 residues. Germline-derived CDR1 and CDR2 are DFQATT and SNEGSKA (reference sequence). CDR3: CSARDPPGYTF. DNA of the CDR3: TGCAGTGCTAGAGATCCTCCTGGCTACACCTTC.

This chain connects TRBV6-6 to TRBJ1-4, with TRBD1 matching 7 bases. The CDR3 has 14 amino acids. The trim removed 5 bases at V and 5 bases at J, leaving 5 bases unmatched. Per germline, CDR1 MNHNY and CDR2 SVGAGI (reference sequence). This CDR3 reads CASSAGQRNEKLFF. DNA of the CDR3: TGTGCCAGCAGTGCGGGACAGAGAAATGAAAAACTGTTTTTT.

This chain connects TRBV28 to TRBJ2-5; D uncertain. CDR3 length: 14 residues. Between the trimmed V and J ends, which lost 4 bases and 1 base, there was a span of 10 bases. Germline-derived CDR1 and CDR2 are MDHEN and SYDVKM. The CDR3 DNA reads as TGTGCCAGCAGTTCCCTGGACGGCCAAGAGACCCAGTACTTC. Protein: CASSSLDGQETQYF.

This chain joins TRBV29-1 and TRBJ1-1; TRBD1 aligns across 8 bases. Germline V gene data show CDR1 as SQVTM and CDR2 as ANQGSEA. The V gene end was trimmed by 4 bases and the J gene end by 9 bases; junction bases not matched to a gene: 7. The CDR3 length is 12 residues. The CDR3 DNA is TGCAGCGTTGGACGGACAGGGAATCAAGCTTTCTTT. Its protein product is CSVGRTGNQAFF.

Worth noting for this clone: The same CDR3 is also encoded by other DNA sequences in this sample. The rearrangement joins TRBV30 to TRBJ2-1, with D unclear. V was trimmed by 2 bases and J by 3 bases, leaving 5 bases between them. The CDR3 covers 12 residues. Germline CDR1 reads GTSNPN; CDR2 reads SVGIG (reference sequence). CDR3 sequence reads: CAWSPDYNEQFF. The CDR3 DNA reads TGTGCCTGGAGTCCGGACTACAATGAGCAGTTCTTC.